Sequencing of this T cell receptor (beta chain) was carried out in a study of blood T cell repertoires in COVID-19. At the level of the study: The study drew acute and convalescent COVID-19 samples from the United States, Italy and Spain. From T cells, B-cell-depleted T cells, or PBMCs came the material, which was cDNA or gDNA.

Germline V gives CDR1 KGHSH, CDR2 LQKENI. The CDR3 is 16 amino acids. V lost 0 bases, J lost 5 bases, and 8 bases stayed unmatched. Sequencing was performed with immunoSEQ multiplex PCR; in TCRdb, only in-frame clones are kept and a portion is missing. The repertoire consists of hundreds of thousands of clones, with approximately 85% occurring once and the leading ten covering roughly 2%. Cohort 3 recovered donors had two negative PCRs, clearance, or symptom resolution. The source material was PBMCs or T cells enriched from blood (not recorded which). The V and J genes are TRBV18 and TRBJ2-7, with 9 positions matching TRBD1. This TCR was sampled from a man under 40 who had recovered from COVID-19. CDR3 sequence reads: CASSPPSGQGRNEQYF. The DNA for the CDR3 is TGTGCCAGCTCACCACCATCCGGACAGGGGCGGAACGAGCAGTACTTC.